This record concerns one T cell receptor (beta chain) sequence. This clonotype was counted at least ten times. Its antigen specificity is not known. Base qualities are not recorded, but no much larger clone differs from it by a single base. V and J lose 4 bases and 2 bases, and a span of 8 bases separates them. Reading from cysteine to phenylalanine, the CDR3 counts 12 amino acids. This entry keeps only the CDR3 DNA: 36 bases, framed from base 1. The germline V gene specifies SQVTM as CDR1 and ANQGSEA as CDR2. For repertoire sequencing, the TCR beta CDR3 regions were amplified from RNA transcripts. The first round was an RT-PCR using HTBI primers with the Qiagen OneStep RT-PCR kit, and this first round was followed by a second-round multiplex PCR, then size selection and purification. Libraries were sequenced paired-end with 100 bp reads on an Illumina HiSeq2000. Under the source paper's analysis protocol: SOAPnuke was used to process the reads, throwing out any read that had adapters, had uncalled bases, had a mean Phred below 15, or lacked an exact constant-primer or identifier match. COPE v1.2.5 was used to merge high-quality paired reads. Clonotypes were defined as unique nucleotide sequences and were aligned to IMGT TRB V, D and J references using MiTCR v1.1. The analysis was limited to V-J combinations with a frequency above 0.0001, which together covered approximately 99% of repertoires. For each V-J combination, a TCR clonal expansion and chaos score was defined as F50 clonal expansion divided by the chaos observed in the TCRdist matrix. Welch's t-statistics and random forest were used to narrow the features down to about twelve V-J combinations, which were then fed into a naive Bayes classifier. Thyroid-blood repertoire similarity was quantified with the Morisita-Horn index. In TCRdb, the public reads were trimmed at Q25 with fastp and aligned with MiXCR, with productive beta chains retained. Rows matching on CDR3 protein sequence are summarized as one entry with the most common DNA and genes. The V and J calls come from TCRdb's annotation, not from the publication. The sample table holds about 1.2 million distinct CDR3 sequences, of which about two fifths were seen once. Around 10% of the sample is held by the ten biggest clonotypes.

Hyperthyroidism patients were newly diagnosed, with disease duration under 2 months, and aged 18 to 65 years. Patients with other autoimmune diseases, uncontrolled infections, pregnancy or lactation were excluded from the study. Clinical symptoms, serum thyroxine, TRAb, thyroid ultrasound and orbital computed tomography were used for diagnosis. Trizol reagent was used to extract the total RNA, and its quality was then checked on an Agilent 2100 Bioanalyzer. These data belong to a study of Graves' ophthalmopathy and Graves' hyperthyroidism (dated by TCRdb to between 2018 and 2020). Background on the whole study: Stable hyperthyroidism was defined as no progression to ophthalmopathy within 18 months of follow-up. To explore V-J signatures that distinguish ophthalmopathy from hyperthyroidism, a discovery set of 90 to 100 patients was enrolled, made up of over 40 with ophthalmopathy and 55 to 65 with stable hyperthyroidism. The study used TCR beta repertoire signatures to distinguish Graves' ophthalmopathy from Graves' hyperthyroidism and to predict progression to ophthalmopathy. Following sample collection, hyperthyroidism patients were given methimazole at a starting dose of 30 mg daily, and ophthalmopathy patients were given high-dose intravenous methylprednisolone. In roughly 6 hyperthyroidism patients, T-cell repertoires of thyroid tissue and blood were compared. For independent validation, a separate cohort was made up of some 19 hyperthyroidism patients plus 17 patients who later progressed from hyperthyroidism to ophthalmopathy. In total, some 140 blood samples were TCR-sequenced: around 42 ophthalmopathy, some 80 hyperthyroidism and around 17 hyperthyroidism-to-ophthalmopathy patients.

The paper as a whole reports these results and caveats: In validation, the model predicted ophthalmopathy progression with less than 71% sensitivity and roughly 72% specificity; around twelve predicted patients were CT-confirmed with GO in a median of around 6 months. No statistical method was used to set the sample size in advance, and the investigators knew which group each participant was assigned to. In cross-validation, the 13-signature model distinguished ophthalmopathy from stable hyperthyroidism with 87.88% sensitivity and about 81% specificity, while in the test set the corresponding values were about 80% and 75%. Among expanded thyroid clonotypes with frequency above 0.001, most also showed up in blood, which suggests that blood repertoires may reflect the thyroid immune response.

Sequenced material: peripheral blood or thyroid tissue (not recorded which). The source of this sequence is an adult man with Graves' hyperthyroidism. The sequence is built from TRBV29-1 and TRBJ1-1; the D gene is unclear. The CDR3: CSVADGNTEAFF. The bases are TGCAGCGTTGCGGACGGCAACACTGAAGCTTTCTTT.